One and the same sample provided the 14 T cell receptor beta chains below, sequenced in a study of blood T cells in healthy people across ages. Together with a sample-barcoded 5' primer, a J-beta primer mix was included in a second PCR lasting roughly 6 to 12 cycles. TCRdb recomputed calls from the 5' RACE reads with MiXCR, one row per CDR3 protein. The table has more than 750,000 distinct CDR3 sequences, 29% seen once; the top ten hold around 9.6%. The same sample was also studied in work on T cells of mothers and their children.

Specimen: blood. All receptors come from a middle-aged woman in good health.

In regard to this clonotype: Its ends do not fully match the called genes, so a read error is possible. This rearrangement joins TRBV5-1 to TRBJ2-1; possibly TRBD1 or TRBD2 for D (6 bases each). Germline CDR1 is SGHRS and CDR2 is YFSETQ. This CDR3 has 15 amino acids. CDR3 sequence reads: CASGLGGTSYNEQFF. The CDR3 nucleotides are TGCGCCAGCGGCTTAGGGGGGACCTCCTACAATGAGCAGTTCTTC.

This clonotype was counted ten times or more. CDR3 amino acids: CSASVAGLQGNQPQHF. The CDR3 nucleotides are TGCAGTGCTAGCGTGGCAGGCTTGCAGGGCAATCAGCCCCAGCATTTT. The J gene is TRBJ1-5, the V gene TRBV20-1; D uncertain. V was clipped by 3 bases and J by 2 bases, with 17 bases between them. Looked up from germline, CDR1 is DFQATT and CDR2 is SNEGSKA (reference sequence). The length of the CDR3 is 16 residues.

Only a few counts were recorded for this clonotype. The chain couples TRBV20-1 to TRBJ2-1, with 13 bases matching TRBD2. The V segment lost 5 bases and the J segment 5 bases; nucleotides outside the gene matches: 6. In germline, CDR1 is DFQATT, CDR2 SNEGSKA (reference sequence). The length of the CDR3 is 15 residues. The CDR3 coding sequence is TGCAGTGCTCCTCAGGGGACTAGCGGGAACAATGAGCAGTTCTTC. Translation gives CSAPQGTSGNNEQFF.

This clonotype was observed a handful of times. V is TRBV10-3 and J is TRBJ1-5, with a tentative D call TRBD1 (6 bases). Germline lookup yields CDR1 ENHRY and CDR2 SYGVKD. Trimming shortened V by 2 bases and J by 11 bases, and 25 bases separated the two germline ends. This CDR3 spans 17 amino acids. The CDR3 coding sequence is TGTGCCATCAGTGAGCCCACCTATGGACAGTTGAGGGGATCCCAGCATTTT. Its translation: CAISEPTYGQLRGSQHF.

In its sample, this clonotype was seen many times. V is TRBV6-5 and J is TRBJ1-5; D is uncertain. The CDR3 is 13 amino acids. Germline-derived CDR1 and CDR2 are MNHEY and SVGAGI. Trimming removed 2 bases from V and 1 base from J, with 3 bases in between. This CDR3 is CASSYDSNQPQHF. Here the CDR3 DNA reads TGTGCCAGCAGTTACGACAGCAATCAGCCCCAGCATTTT.

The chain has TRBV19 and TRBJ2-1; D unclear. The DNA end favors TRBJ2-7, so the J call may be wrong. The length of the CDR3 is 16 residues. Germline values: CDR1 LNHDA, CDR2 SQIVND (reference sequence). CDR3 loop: CASSSRIRTIYNEQYF. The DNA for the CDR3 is TGTGCCAGTAGTAGCCGCATCAGGACGATTTACAATGAGCAGTACTTC.

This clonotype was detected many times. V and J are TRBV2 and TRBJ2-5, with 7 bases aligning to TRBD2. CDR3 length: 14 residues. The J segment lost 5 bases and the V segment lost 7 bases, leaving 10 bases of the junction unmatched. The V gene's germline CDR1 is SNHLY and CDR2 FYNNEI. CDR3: CASKRDEESETQYF. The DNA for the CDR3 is TGTGCCAGCAAGCGGGACGAAGAATCGGAGACCCAGTACTTC. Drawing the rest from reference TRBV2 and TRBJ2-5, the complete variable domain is EPEVTQTPSHQVTQMGQEVILRCVPISNHLYFYWYRQILGQKVEFLVSFYNNEISEKSEIFDDQFSVERPDGSNFTLKIRSTKLEDSAMYFCASKRDEESETQYFGPGTRLLVL.

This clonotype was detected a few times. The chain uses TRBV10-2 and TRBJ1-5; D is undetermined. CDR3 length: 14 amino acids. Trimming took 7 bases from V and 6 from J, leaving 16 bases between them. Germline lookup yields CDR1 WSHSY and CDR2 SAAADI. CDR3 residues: CASNSGIGSQPQHF. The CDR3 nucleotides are TGCGCCAGCAATAGCGGGATCGGCAGTCAGCCCCAGCATTTT.

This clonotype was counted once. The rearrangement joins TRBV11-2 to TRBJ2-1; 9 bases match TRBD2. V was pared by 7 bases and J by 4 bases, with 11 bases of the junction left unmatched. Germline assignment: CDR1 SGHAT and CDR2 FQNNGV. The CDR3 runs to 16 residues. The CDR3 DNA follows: TGTGCCAGCAACTTCGGCGCGGGGGGGGCGTACAATGAGCAGTTCTTC. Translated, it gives CASNFGAGGAYNEQFF.

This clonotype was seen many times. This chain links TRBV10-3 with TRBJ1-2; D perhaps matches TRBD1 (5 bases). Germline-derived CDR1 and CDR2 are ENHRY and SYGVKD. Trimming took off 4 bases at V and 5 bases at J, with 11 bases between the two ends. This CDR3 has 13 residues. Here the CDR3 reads CAISVGQDYGYTF. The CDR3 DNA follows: TGTGCCATCAGTGTGGGGCAGGATTATGGCTACACCTTC.

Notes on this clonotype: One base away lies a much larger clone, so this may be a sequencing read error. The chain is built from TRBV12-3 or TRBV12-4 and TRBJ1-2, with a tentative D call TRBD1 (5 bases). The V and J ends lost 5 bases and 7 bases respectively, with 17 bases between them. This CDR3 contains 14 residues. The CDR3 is CASSLILRGFGYTF. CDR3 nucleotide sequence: TGTGCCAGCAGTCTAATCCTCCGGGGGTTTGGCTACACCTTC.

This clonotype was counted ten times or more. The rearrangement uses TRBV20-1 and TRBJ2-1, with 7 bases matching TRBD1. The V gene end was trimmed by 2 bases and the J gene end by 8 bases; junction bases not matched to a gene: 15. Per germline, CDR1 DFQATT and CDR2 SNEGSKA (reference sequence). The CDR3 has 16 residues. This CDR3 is CSARQRDRVVIDEQFF. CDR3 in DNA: TGCAGTGCTAGACAGCGAGACAGGGTTGTAATCGATGAGCAGTTCTTC.

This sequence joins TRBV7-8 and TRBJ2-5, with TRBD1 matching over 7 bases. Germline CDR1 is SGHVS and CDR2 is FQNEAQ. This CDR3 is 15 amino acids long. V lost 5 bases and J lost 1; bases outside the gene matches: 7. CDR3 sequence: CASSLDDRAQETQYF. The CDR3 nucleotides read TGTGCCAGCAGCCTGGACGACAGGGCCCAAGAGACCCAGTACTTC.

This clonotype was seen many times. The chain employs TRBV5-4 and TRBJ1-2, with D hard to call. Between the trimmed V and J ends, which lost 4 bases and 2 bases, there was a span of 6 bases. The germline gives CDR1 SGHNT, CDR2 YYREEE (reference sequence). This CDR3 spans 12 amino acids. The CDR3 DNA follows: TGTGCCAGCAGCCACCAAAACTATGGCTACACCTTC. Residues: CASSHQNYGYTF.